This T cell receptor beta chain was documented in a study of identical twins. This clonotype was counted a few times. Its antigen is not known. Study-wide results and caveats: In beta out-of-frame sequences, the excess sharing between twins was weaker.

A universal primer site was incorporated via template switching, and the cDNA contained unique molecular identifiers. TCRdb re-analysed the 5' RACE reads in MiXCR, keeping a single row per CDR3 protein. The repertoire has nearly 900,000 distinct CDR3 sequences, more than 9% of them found once; the top ten carry about 1.5%. Germline trimming cut 2 bases from V and 5 bases from J; bases unmatched to any gene: 10. The germline V gene has CDR1 SGHVS and CDR2 FNYEAQ. CDR3 size: 16 residues. In addition, the sample was reused for a study of yellow fever vaccine responses in identical twins.

The V gene is TRBV7-6, the J gene TRBJ2-3, with 7 bases lining up with TRBD2. Sample: PBMCs. This clonotype originated in a young woman in good health. CDR3 nucleotide sequence: TGTGCCAGCAGCTTAAGCGGTCGGGAGGAAGGAGATACGCAGTATTTT. Translating it yields CASSLSGREEGDTQYF.